The clone carrying this TCR beta chain was observed once. The data stem from a study of CD8+ T cells in alopecia areata. The treatment denotes: oral pan-JAK inhibitor, 5-10 mg twice daily. Extracted RNA was reverse transcribed into cDNA, the sequencing template. Sequencing used immunoSEQ multiplex PCR; TCRdb keeps in-frame clones, though not all of them. Of about 90,000 clones in the sample, roughly 46% are singletons; the top ten hold roughly 18%. The germline V gene encodes CDR1 MGHDK and CDR2 SYGVNS. The CDR3 spans 14 residues. V was shortened by 1 base and J by 3 bases, with 7 bases between the two germline ends.

The J gene is TRBJ1-3, the V gene TRBV25-1; D ambiguous. Sequences were derived from CD8+ T cells sorted from blood, sampled at week 24, from a patient treated with tofacitinib. The source is a human donor with alopecia areata. CDR3 protein: CASSESGFGNTIYF. The CDR3 DNA is TGTGCCAGCAGTGAATCAGGTTTTGGAAACACCATATATTTT.